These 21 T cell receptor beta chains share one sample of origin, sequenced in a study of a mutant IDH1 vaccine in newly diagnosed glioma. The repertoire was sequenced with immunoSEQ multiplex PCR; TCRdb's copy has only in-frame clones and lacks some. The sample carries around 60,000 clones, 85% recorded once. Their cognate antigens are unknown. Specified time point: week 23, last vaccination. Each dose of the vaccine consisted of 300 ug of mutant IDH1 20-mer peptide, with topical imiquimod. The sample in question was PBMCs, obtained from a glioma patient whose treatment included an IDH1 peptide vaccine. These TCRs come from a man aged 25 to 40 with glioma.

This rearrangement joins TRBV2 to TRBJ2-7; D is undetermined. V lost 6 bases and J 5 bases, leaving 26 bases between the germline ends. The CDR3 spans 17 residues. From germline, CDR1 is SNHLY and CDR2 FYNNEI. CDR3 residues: CASSWGMAAVLRDEQYF. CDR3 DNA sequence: TGTGCCAGCAGCTGGGGAATGGCAGCCGTTCTTCGGGACGAGCAGTACTTC.

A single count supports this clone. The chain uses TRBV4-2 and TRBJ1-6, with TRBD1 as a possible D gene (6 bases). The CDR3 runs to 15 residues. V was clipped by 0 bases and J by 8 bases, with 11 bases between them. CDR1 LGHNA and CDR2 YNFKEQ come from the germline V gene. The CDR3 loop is CASSQDRGSHSPLHF. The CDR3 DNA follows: TGTGCCAGCAGCCAAGACAGGGGCAGTCATTCACCCCTCCACTTT.

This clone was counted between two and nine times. The CDR3 region has the DNA TGCGCCAGCAGCGCGACAGGTAGCAATCAGCCCCAGCATTTT. This sequence encodes CASSATGSNQPQHF. This chain connects TRBV5-1 to TRBJ1-5, with D possibly matching TRBD1 (6 bases). CDR3 length equals 14 residues. The germline gives CDR1 SGHRS, CDR2 YFSETQ. V was pared by 4 bases and J by 0 bases, with 8 bases between.

The CDR3 region has the DNA TGTGCCAGCAGTGGGGCACTTAGCAATCAGCCCCAGCATTTT. It yields the protein CASSGALSNQPQHF. The chain couples TRBV25-1 to TRBJ1-5; no clear D gene. Germline V CDR1 and CDR2: MGHDK, SYGVNS. V lost 4 bases, J lost 0 bases, and 7 bases lay in between. This CDR3 region has 14 residues. Combining the CDR3 with reference TRBV25-1 and TRBJ1-5 gives the whole variable domain EADIYQTPRYLVIGTGKKITLECSQTMGHDKMYWYQQDPGMELHLIHYSYGVNSTEKGDLSSESTVSRIRTEHFPLTLESARPSHTSQYLCASSGALSNQPQHFGDGTRLSIL.

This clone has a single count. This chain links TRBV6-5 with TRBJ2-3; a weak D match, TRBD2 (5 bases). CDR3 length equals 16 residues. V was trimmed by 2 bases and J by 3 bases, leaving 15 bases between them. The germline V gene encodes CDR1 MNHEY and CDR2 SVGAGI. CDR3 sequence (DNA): TGTGCCAGCAGTTACGATGCTAGCCAGGCGACAGATACGCAGTATTTT. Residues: CASSYDASQATDTQYF.

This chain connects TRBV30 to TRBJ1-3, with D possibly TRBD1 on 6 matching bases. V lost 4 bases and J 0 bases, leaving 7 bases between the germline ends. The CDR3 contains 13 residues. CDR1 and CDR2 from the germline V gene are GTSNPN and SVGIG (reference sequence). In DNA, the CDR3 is TGTGCCTGGACCAGGGGCTCTGGAAACACCATATATTTT. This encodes CAWTRGSGNTIYF.

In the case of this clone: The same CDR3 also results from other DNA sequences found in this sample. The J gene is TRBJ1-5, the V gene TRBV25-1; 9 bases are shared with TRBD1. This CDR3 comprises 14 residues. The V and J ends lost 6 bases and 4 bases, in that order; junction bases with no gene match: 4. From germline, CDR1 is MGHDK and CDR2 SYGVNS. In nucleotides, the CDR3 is TGTGCCAGCAGAGAAGGGACAGGGAATCAGCCCCAGCATTTT. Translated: CASREGTGNQPQHF.

CDR3 region: CASSHSREKGQPQHF. The CDR3 DNA is TGTGCCAGCAGCCACTCGAGGGAAAAAGGACAGCCCCAGCATTTT. The rearrangement uses TRBV6-5 and TRBJ1-5; D ambiguous. V dropped 6 bases and J dropped 7 bases, with 19 bases sitting between them. The CDR3 is 15 amino acids. Germline CDR1 MNHEY, CDR2 SVGAGI.

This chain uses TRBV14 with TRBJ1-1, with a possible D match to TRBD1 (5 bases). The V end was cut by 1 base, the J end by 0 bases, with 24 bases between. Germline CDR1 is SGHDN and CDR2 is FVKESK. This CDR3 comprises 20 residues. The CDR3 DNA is TGTGCCAGCAGCCAAGTTGGATATCGACAGAAACCCACCATGAACACTGAAGCTTTCTTT. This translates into CASSQVGYRQKPTMNTEAFF.

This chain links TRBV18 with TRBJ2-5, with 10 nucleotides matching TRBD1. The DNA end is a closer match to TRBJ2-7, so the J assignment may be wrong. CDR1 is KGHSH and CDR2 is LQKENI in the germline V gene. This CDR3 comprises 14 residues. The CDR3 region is CASSKTGGRYEQYF. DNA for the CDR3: TGTGCCAGCTCAAAGACAGGGGGCCGGTACGAGCAGTACTTC.

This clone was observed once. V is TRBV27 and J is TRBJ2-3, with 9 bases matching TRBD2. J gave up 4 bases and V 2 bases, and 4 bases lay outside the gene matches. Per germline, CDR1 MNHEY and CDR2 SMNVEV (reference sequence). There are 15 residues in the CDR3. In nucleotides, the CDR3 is TGTGCCAGCAGTTTAGGTGCGGGGGGGTCAGATACGCAGTATTTT. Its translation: CASSLGAGGSDTQYF.

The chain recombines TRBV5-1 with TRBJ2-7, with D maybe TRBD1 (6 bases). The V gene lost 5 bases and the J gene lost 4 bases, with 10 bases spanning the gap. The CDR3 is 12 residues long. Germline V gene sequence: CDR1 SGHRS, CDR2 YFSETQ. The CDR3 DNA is TGCGCCAGCAGTTCAGGGGTTTACGAGCAGTACTTC. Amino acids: CASSSGVYEQYF.

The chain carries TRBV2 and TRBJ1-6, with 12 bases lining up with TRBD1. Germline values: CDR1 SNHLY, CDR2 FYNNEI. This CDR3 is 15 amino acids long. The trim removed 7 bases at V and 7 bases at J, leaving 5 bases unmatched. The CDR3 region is CASTGTGGANSPLHF. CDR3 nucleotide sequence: TGTGCCAGCACCGGGACAGGGGGCGCGAATTCACCCCTCCACTTT. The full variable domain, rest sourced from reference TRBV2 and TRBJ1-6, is EPEVTQTPSHQVTQMGQEVILRCVPISNHLYFYWYRQILGQKVEFLVSFYNNEISEKSEIFDDQFSVERPDGSNFTLKIRSTKLEDSAMYFCASTGTGGANSPLHFGNGTRLTVT.

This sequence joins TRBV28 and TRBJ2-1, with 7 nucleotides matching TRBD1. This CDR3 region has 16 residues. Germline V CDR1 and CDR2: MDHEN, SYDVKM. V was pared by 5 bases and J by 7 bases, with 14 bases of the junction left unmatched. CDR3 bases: TGTGCCAGCAGTCCCGCCCGGGACAGTAAACTGAATGAGCAGTTCTTC. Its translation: CASSPARDSKLNEQFF.

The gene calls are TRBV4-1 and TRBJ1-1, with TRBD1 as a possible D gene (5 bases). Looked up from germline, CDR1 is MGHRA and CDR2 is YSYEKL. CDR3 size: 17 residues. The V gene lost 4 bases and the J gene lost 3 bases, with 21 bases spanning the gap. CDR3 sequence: CASSPSGVPSQDTEAFF. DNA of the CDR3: TGCGCCAGCAGCCCTTCTGGGGTACCCTCACAGGACACTGAAGCTTTCTTT.

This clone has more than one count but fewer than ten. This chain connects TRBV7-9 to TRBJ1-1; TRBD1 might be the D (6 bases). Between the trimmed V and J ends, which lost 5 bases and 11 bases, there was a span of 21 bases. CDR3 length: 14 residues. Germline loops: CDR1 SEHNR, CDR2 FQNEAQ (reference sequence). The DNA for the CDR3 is TGTGCCAGCAGCCCCGGGACAAAATGGGGCGTTGCTTTCTTT. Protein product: CASSPGTKWGVAFF.

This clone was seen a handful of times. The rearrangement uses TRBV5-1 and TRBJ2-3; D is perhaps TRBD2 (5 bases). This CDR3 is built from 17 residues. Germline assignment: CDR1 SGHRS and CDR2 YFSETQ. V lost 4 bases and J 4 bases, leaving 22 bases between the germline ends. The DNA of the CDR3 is TGCGCCAGCAGCCCCCAGGCGGGTAGCCCAAAGGCAGATACGCAGTATTTT. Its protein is CASSPQAGSPKADTQYF.

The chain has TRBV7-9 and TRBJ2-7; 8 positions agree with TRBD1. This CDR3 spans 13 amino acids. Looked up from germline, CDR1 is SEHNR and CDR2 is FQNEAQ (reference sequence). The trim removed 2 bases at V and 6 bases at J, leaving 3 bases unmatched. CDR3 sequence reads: CASSLQTGGEQYF. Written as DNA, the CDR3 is TGTGCCAGCAGCTTACAAACAGGGGGCGAGCAGTACTTC.

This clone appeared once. The CDR3 spells CAISVGQNTEAFF. In nucleotides, the CDR3 is TGTGCCATCAGCGTTGGACAGAACACTGAAGCTTTCTTT. V is TRBV10-3 and J is TRBJ1-1; weak D call: TRBD1 (5 bases). The CDR3 loop spans 13 amino acids. Germline CDR1 and CDR2: ENHRY and SYGVKD. The V and J ends lost 6 bases and 1 base respectively, with 9 bases between them.

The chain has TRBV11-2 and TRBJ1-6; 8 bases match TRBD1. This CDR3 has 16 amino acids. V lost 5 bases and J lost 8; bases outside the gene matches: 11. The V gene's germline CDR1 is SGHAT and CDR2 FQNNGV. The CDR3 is CASSPGQVVLDSPLHF. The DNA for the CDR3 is TGTGCCAGCAGCCCGGGACAGGTGGTGTTAGATTCACCCCTCCACTTT.

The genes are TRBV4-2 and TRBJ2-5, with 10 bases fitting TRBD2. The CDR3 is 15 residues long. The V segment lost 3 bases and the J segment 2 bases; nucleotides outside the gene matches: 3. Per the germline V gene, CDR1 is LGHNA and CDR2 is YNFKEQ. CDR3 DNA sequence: TGTGCCAGCAGCCACCAGCGGGGGGGACAAGAGACCCAGTACTTC. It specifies CASSHQRGGQETQYF.